Listed here are 4 T cell receptor beta chains from one sample, sequenced in a study of STAT3 mutations in large granular lymphocyte leukemia. Study results and limitations: Every T-LGLL patient had at least one immunodominant TCRbeta clonotype.

Libraries were prepared by immunoSEQ multiplex PCR; TCRdb keeps only in-frame clonotypes and omits some of them. In the table there are approximately 42,000 clones, roughly 77% of which are singletons. Antigens for these TCRs are unknown. The sample consisted of PBMCs. The source is a human donor with T large granular lymphocyte leukemia. Some clones in this sample may be carry-over from other donors' samples.

The chain uses TRBV15 and TRBJ1-5; D is unclear. Germline CDR1 LNHNV, CDR2 YYDKDF (reference sequence). The CDR3 is 15 residues long. V lost 0 bases, J lost 4 bases, and 10 bases lay in between. The CDR3 region is CATSRDRSGNQPQHF. DNA of the CDR3: TGTGCCACCAGCAGAGATCGGTCGGGAAATCAGCCCCAGCATTTT.

J is TRBJ1-5 and V is TRBV28; D is perhaps TRBD1 (6 bases). The CDR3 spans 13 residues. V shed 10 bases and J shed 0 bases, with 10 bases lying between them. Germline V gene lookup returns CDR1 MDHEN and CDR2 SYDVKM. Here the CDR3 DNA reads TGTGCCACCTCAGGGGATAGCAATCAGCCCCAGCATTTT. As protein: CATSGDSNQPQHF.

This sequence joins TRBV14 and TRBJ1-2; 10 bases are shared with TRBD1. This CDR3 region has 18 residues. CDR1 and CDR2 from the germline V gene are SGHDN and FVKESK. Trimming removed 3 bases from V and 0 bases from J; junction bases left unmatched: 10. DNA for the CDR3: TGTGCCAGCAGCCAGTCGGGACAGGGGTCCCGAGCTAACTATGGCTACACCTTC. Translated: CASSQSGQGSRANYGYTF. Variable domain in full (rest from reference TRBV14 and TRBJ1-2): EAGVTQFPSHSVIEKGQTVTLRCDPISGHDNLYWYRRVMGKEIKFLLHFVKESKQDESGMPNNRFLAERTGGTYSTLKVQPAELEDSGVYFCASSQSGQGSRANYGYTFGSGTRLTVV.

This rearrangement joins TRBV6-6 to TRBJ1-1, with 7 nucleotides matching TRBD1. In germline, CDR1 is MNHNY, CDR2 SVGAGI (reference sequence). This CDR3 has 14 amino acids. The trim removed 6 bases at V and 0 bases at J, leaving 4 bases unmatched. The CDR3 DNA reads as TGTGCCAGCAGACCGGGACAGTTGAACACTGAAGCTTTCTTT. It specifies CASRPGQLNTEAFF.